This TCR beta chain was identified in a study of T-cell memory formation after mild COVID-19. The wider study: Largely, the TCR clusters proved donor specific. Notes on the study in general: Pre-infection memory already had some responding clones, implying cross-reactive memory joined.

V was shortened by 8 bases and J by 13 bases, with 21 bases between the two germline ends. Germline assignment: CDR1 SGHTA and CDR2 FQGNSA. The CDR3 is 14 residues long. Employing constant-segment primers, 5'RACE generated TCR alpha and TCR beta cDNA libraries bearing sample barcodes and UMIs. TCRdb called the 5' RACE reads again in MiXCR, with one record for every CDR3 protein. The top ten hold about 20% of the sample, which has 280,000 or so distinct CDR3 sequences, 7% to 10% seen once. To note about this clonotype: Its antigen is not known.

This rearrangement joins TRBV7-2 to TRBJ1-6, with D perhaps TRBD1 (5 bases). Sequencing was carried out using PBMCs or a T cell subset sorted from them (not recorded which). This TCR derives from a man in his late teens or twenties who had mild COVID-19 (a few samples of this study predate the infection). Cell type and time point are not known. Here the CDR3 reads CASDDSTGPKPLHF. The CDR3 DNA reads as TGTGCCAGCGACGATTCGACGGGACCTAAGCCCCTCCACTTT.